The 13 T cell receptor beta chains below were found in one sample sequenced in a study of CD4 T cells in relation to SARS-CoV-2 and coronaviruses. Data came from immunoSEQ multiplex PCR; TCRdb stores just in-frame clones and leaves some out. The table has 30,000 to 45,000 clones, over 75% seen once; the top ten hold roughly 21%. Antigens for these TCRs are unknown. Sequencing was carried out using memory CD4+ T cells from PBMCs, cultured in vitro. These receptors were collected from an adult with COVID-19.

CDR3 nucleotide sequence: TGTGCCAGCAGCGGGACTAGCGGGAGAAGCACAGATACGCAGTATTTT. Amino acids: CASSGTSGRSTDTQYF. V gene TRBV9 combines with J gene TRBJ2-3; 13 bases match TRBD2. The ends lost 3 bases at V and 0 bases at J; junction bases unmatched: 1. This CDR3 is 16 amino acids long. Germline V gene sequence: CDR1 SGDLS, CDR2 YYNGEE.

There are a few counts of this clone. This chain's CDR3 is CASSRGLDRGEKLFF. In DNA form, the CDR3 reads TGTGCCAGCTCACGCGGTTTGGACAGGGGTGAAAAACTGTTTTTT. The V and J genes are TRBV18 and TRBJ1-4; 9 bases map to TRBD1. This CDR3 comprises 15 residues. V lost 4 bases and J lost 7; bases outside the gene matches: 7. Germline V gene sequence: CDR1 KGHSH, CDR2 LQKENI.

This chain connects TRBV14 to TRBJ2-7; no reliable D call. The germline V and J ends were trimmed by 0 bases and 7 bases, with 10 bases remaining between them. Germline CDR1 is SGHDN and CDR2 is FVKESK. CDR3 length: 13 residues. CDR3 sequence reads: CASSQDRAAEQYF. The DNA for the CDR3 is TGTGCCAGCAGCCAAGATAGGGCCGCAGAGCAGTACTTC.

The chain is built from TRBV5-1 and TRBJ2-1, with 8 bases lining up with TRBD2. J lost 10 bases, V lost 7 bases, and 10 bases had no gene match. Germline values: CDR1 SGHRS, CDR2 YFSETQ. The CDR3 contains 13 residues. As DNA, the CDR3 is TGCGCCAGCCTATCTCATAGCGGGACAGAGCAGTTCTTC. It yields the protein CASLSHSGTEQFF. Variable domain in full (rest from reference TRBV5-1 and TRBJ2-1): KAGVTQTPRYLIKTRGQQVTLSCSPISGHRSVSWYQQTPGQGLQFLFEYFSETQRNKGNFPGRFSGRQFSNSRSEMNVSTLELGDSALYLCASLSHSGTEQFFGPGTRLTVL.

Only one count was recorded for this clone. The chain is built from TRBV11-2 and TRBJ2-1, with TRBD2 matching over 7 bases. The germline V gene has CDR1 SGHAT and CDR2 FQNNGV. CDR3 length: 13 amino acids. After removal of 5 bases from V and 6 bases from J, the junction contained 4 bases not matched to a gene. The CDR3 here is CASSRGRLNEQFF. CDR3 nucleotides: TGTGCCAGCAGCCGCGGGAGACTCAATGAGCAGTTCTTC.

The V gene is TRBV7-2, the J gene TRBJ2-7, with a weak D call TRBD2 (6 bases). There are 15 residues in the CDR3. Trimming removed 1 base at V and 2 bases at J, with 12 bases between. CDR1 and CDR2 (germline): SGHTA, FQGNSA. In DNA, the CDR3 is TGTGCCAGCAGCTTAGGAGTGACTAGAACCTACGAGCAGTACTTC. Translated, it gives CASSLGVTRTYEQYF.

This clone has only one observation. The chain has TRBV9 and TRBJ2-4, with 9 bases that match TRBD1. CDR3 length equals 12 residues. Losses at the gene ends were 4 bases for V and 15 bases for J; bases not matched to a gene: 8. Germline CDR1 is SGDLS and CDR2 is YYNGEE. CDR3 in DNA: TGTGCCAGCAGCCCCGGGACAGGGTTCGCGTACTTC. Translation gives CASSPGTGFAYF.

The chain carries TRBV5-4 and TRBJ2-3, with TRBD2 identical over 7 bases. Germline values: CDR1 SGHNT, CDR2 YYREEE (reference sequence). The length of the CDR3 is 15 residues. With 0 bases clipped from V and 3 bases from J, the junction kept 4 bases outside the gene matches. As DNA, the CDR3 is TGTGCCAGCAGCTTGGCGGGAGGTGGGACAGATACGCAGTATTTT. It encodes CASSLAGGGTDTQYF.

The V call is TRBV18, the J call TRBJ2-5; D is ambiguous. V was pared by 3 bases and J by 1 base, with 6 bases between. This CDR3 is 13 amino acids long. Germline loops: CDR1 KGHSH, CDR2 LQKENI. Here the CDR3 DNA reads TGTGCCAGCTCACCGCGCTCCCAAGAGACCCAGTACTTC. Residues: CASSPRSQETQYF.

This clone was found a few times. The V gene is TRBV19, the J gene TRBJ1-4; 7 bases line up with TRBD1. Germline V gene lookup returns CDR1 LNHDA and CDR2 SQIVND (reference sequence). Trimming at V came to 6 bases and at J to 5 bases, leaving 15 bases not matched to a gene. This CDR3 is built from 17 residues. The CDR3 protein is CASRSTGANLGNEKLFF. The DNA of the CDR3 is TGTGCCAGTAGGTCAACAGGGGCCAATTTAGGGAATGAAAAACTGTTTTTT.

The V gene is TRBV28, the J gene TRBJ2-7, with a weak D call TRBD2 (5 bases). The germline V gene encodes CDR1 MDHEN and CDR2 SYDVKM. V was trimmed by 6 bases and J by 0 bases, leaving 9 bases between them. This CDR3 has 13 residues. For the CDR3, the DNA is TGTGCCAGCAGACGTACTAGCTCCTACGAGCAGTACTTC. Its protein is CASRRTSSYEQYF.

CDR3 protein: CASSPTYDYEQYF. As DNA, the CDR3 is TGTGCCAGCAGCCCGACCTACGACTACGAGCAGTACTTC. V gene TRBV7-2 combines with J gene TRBJ2-7; D is undetermined. Trimming took off 5 bases at V and 3 bases at J, with 11 bases between the two ends. The V gene's germline CDR1 is SGHTA and CDR2 FQGNSA. The CDR3 has 13 residues.

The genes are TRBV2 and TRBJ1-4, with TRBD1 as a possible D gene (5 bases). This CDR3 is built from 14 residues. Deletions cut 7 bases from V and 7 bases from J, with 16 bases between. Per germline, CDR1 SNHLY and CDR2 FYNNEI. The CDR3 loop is CASTREGRGEKLFF. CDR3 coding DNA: TGTGCCAGCACCCGAGAGGGAAGGGGTGAAAAACTGTTTTTT.